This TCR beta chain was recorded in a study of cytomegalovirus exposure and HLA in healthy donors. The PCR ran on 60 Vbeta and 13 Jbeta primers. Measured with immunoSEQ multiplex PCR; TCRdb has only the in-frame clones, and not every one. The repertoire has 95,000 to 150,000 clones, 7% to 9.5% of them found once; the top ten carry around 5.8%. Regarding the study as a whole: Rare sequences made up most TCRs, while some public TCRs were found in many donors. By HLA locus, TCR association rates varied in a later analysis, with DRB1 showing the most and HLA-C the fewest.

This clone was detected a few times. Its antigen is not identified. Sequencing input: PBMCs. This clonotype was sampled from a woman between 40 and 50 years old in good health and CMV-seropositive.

The CDR3 loop reads CASSRGFEAFF. Written as DNA, the CDR3 is TGTGCCAGTAGCAGGGGGTTTGAAGCTTTCTTT. The rearrangement joins TRBV19 to TRBJ1-1; 7 bases align to TRBD1. Per germline, CDR1 LNHDA and CDR2 SQIVND (reference sequence). Trimming cost V 6 bases and J 7 bases; bases outside gene matches: 2. The CDR3 sequence is 11 residues long.